These 21 T cell receptor beta chains came from one sample sequenced in a study of shared clonotypes between healthy human individuals. Some clones are missing from TCRdb's copy, which holds only in-frame ones; the method was immunoSEQ multiplex PCR. The data contain millions of clones, 95% of them singletons. Sequenced: naive CD4+ T cells sorted from blood. Subset: CD45RA+ positively selected. The receptors derive from a man younger than 35 in good health.

The rearrangement links TRBV6-1 to TRBJ2-3; D ambiguous. The germline V gene encodes CDR1 MNHNS and CDR2 SASEGT. Trimming shortened V by 7 bases and J by 2 bases, and 13 bases separated the two germline ends. The length of the CDR3 is 14 residues. DNA of the CDR3: TGTGCCAGCACCATCGGTGGTTTCACAGATACGCAGTATTTT. It yields the protein CASTIGGFTDTQYF.

This rearrangement joins TRBV5-8 to TRBJ1-6; D may be TRBD1 (6 bases). The CDR3 runs to 12 residues. Germline V lookup: CDR1 SGHTS, CDR2 YDEGEE. V was cut by 8 bases and J by 9 bases, with 12 bases left in between. This chain's CDR3 is CASGGAISPLHF. The DNA of the CDR3 is TGTGCCAGTGGGGGGGCGATTTCACCCCTCCACTTT.

A single count supports this clone. The chain uses TRBV27 and TRBJ1-1; no firm D call. This CDR3 contains 11 residues. V lost 6 bases to trimming and J lost 10 bases, with 12 bases between them. The germline V gene has CDR1 MNHEY and CDR2 SMNVEV (reference sequence). The CDR3 sequence is CASREDARAFF. The CDR3 nucleotides read TGTGCCAGCAGGGAGGATGCGAGAGCTTTCTTT.

The rearrangement links TRBV4-2 to TRBJ2-1; TRBD2 aligns across 12 bases. Germline loops: CDR1 LGHNA, CDR2 YNFKEQ. CDR3 length: 16 residues. Trimming took 0 bases from V and 4 from J; bases not matched to a gene: 1. This CDR3 is CASSQDGLAGYNEQFF. CDR3 sequence (DNA): TGTGCCAGCAGCCAAGACGGACTAGCGGGGTACAATGAGCAGTTCTTC.

The CDR3 coding sequence is TGTGCCAGCAGCCTAACAGGCGAGGCCTACGAGCAGTACTTC. Residues: CASSLTGEAYEQYF. This chain links TRBV7-8 with TRBJ2-7; maybe TRBD1 (5 bases). This CDR3 region has 14 residues. The germline gives CDR1 SGHVS, CDR2 FQNEAQ. The germline V and J ends were trimmed by 5 bases and 2 bases, with 13 bases remaining between them.

The chain links TRBV19 to TRBJ2-7; no clear D. The CDR3 runs 13 residues. Germline V gene data show CDR1 as LNHDA and CDR2 as SQIVND (reference sequence). Trimming stripped 8 bases from V and 2 bases from J, with 13 bases between. CDR3 coding DNA: TGTGCCAGTGGCCGAGGTACCGCCTACGAGCAGTACTTC. It translates to CASGRGTAYEQYF.

This chain joins TRBV10-3 and TRBJ1-3; a possible D gene is TRBD1 (5 bases). The CDR3 totals 19 residues. Deletions cut 0 bases from V and 3 bases from J, with 21 bases between. CDR1 ENHRY and CDR2 SYGVKD come from the germline V gene. The CDR3, as DNA: TGTGCCATCAGTGAGTCGACGCTTGGGGGAAGGAAGGGTGGAAACACCATATATTTT. Its protein product is CAISESTLGGRKGGNTIYF.

V gene TRBV19 combines with J gene TRBJ1-5; D gene uncertain. Germline V gene data show CDR1 as LNHDA and CDR2 as SQIVND (reference sequence). Trimming stripped 6 bases from V and 5 bases from J, with 20 bases between. The CDR3 loop spans 16 amino acids. The CDR3 sequence is CASSPTRSSTHQPQHF. Written as DNA, the CDR3 is TGTGCCAGTAGCCCTACGCGTTCCAGTACCCATCAGCCCCAGCATTTT.

Only one count was recorded for this clone. This chain uses TRBV27 with TRBJ2-7; perhaps TRBD1 as D (6 bases). Trimming left V 6 bases short and J 7 bases short, with 16 bases between. Germline loops: CDR1 MNHEY, CDR2 SMNVEV (reference sequence). The CDR3 totals 13 residues. DNA for the CDR3: TGTGCCAGCAGGTTCGCAGGGGCCGAAGAGCAGTACTTC. Translation: CASRFAGAEEQYF.

The count of this clone is one. The rearrangement uses TRBV6-5 and TRBJ1-1; D not resolved. The CDR3 length is 14 residues. The germline V gene encodes CDR1 MNHEY and CDR2 SVGAGI. The germline V and J ends were trimmed by 5 bases and 4 bases, with 14 bases remaining between them. The CDR3 region has the DNA TGTGCCAGCAGTACTTCCTGGGGAAGCACTGAAGCTTTCTTT. Its protein is CASSTSWGSTEAFF.

The chain is built from TRBV2 and TRBJ1-5; D is uncertain. Trimming stripped 1 base from V and 6 bases from J, with 10 bases between. This CDR3 region has 14 residues. The germline CDR1 and CDR2 sequences are SNHLY and FYNNEI. CDR3 amino acids: CASSEDTFPQPQHF. The CDR3 DNA is TGTGCCAGCAGTGAAGACACGTTCCCTCAGCCCCAGCATTTT.

The chain has TRBV7-2 and TRBJ2-3; 10 bases map to TRBD2. The CDR3 runs 16 residues. Germline loops: CDR1 SGHTA, CDR2 FQGNSA. Trimming at V came to 1 base and at J to 4 bases, leaving 5 bases not matched to a gene. CDR3 DNA: TGTGCCAGCAGCTTAGAGGCAGCGGGGGGGGCAGATACGCAGTATTTT. This encodes CASSLEAAGGADTQYF.

Concerning this clone: Other DNA variants within this sample encode the same CDR3. CDR3 nucleotides: TGTGCCTGGAGTGTGGGCAGCGGGAGCACAGATACGCAGTATTTT. It encodes CAWSVGSGSTDTQYF. The chain is built from TRBV30 and TRBJ2-3; a possible D gene is TRBD2 (6 bases). The CDR3 contains 15 residues. The V gene's germline CDR1 is GTSNPN and CDR2 SVGIG (reference sequence). V was pared by 0 bases and J by 0 bases, with 10 bases between.

This clone is a singleton in its sample. This rearrangement joins TRBV9 to TRBJ1-6; D is possibly TRBD1 (5 bases). The V gene lost 6 bases and the J gene lost 7 bases, with 11 bases spanning the gap. Per germline, CDR1 SGDLS and CDR2 YYNGEE. The CDR3 loop spans 13 amino acids. CDR3 in amino acids: CASNQGSNSPLHF. In DNA form, the CDR3 reads TGTGCCAGCAATCAGGGAAGCAATTCACCCCTCCACTTT.

The chain links TRBV11-2 to TRBJ2-2, with 9 bases fitting TRBD2. CDR3 size: 16 residues. The ends lost 6 bases at V and 4 bases at J; junction bases unmatched: 9. CDR1 and CDR2 from the germline V gene are SGHAT and FQNNGV. The CDR3: CASRKNSGSGTGELFF. DNA for the CDR3: TGTGCCAGCAGAAAGAATAGCGGGAGCGGCACCGGGGAGCTGTTTTTT.

V is TRBV11-2 and J is TRBJ1-5; D perhaps matches TRBD1 (6 bases). The CDR3 consists of 14 residues. Germline loops: CDR1 SGHAT, CDR2 FQNNGV. The germline V and J ends were trimmed by 4 bases and 2 bases, with 9 bases remaining between them. The CDR3 spells CASSSAGGNQPQHF. The CDR3, as DNA: TGTGCCAGCAGCTCAGCAGGGGGCAATCAGCCCCAGCATTTT.

The chain couples TRBV18 to TRBJ2-3, with 11 bases fitting TRBD2. With V trimmed by 4 bases and J by 4 bases, 1 base remained unmatched. This CDR3 has 14 residues. Germline CDR1 KGHSH, CDR2 LQKENI. The CDR3 DNA reads TGTGCCAGCTCACAGGGACTAGCGGCAGATACGCAGTATTTT. Residues: CASSQGLAADTQYF.

V gene TRBV11-3 combines with J gene TRBJ2-2; 9 nucleotides line up with TRBD1. Germline lookup yields CDR1 SGHNT and CDR2 YENEEA. The CDR3 totals 15 residues. The V segment lost 2 bases and the J segment 6 bases; nucleotides outside the gene matches: 4. CDR3 DNA sequence: TGTGCCAGCAGCTTATCGGGACAGGGCGCCGGGGAGCTGTTTTTT. Protein sequence: CASSLSGQGAGELFF. Full variable domain (missing parts from reference TRBV11-3 and TRBJ2-2): EAGVVQSPRYKIIEKKQPVAFWCNPISGHNTLYWYLQNLGQGPELLIRYENEEAVDDSQLPKDRFSAERLKGVDSTLKIQPAELGDSAVYLCASSLSGQGAGELFFGEGSRLTVL.

The rearrangement uses TRBV19 and TRBJ2-7; 9 bases fit TRBD1. V was pared by 4 bases and J by 3 bases, with 7 bases of the junction left unmatched. The CDR3 loop spans 15 amino acids. The germline V gene has CDR1 LNHDA and CDR2 SQIVND (reference sequence). The CDR3 here is CASSTGQGRFYEQYF. CDR3 DNA: TGTGCCAGTAGTACAGGACAGGGGAGATTCTACGAGCAGTACTTC.

To note about this clone: Other DNA sequences in this specimen translate into the identical CDR3. The J gene is TRBJ2-1, the V gene TRBV5-1, with TRBD1 identical over 8 bases. The germline CDR1 and CDR2 sequences are SGHRS and YFSETQ. CDR3 length: 14 amino acids. V lost 2 bases, J lost 7 bases, and 5 bases stayed unmatched. CDR3 sequence: CASSLGQGANEQFF. Written as DNA, the CDR3 is TGCGCCAGCAGCTTAGGGCAGGGGGCTAATGAGCAGTTCTTC.

This chain links TRBV7-9 with TRBJ2-1, with 11 bases that match TRBD1. This CDR3 region has 16 residues. Germline V gene sequence: CDR1 SEHNR, CDR2 FQNEAQ (reference sequence). V lost 3 bases to trimming and J lost 8 bases; unmatched junction nucleotides: 9. This chain's CDR3 is CASSFPPGQGDHEQFF. The CDR3 DNA reads TGTGCCAGCAGCTTTCCCCCGGGACAGGGGGATCATGAGCAGTTCTTC. Supplemented by reference TRBV7-9 and TRBJ2-1, the full variable domain reads DTGVSQNPRHKITKRGQNVTFRCDPISEHNRLYWYRQTLGQGPEFLTYFQNEAQLEKSRLLSDRFSAERPKGSFSTLEIQRTEQGDSAMYLCASSFPPGQGDHEQFFGPGTRLTVL.